This T cell receptor (beta chain) came from a study of OX40 agonist ivuxolimab in advanced cancers. Looking at the study overall: Patients with hepatocellular carcinoma, melanoma, renal cell or head and neck cancer made up the dose-escalation patients. Study-wide findings and caveats: Normalized T-cell clonal expansion was also low in a subset of nonresponders.

Germline V gives CDR1 LGHNA, CDR2 YNFKEQ. With 1 base removed from V and 0 bases from J, the gap between germline ends came to 19 bases. The CDR3 has 19 amino acids. Remarks on this clone: What it binds is unknown.

The investigators sampled blood at baseline, at cycle 4 day 1, and at cycle 7 day 1. The method was immunoSEQ multiplex PCR; TCRdb's version includes in-frame clones alone and lacks a portion of them. This table has about 94,000 clones, around 87% appearing once. This specimen was CD4+ or CD8+ T cells sorted from blood, taken in a trial of the OX40 agonist ivuxolimab. This chain joins TRBV4-2 and TRBJ1-5; tentative D call: TRBD1 (5 bases). This TCR came from an adult with an advanced solid tumor such as melanoma, head and neck, liver or kidney cancer. CDR3 sequence: CASSQGAGHWGYSNQPQHF. CDR3 nucleotide sequence: TGTGCCAGCAGCCAAGGAGCAGGACACTGGGGATATAGCAATCAGCCCCAGCATTTT.